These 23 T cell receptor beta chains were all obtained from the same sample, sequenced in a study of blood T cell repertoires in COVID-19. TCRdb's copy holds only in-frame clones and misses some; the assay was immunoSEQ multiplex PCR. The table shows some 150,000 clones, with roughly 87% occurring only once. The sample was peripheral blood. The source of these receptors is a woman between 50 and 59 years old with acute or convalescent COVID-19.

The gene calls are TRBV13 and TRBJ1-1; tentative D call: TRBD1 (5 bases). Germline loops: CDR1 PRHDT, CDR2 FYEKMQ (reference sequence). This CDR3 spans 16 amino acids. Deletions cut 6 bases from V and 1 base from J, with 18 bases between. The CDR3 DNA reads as TGTGCCAGCAGTCCTTACGGGGGATTGGGGAACACTGAAGCTTTCTTT. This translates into CASSPYGGLGNTEAFF.

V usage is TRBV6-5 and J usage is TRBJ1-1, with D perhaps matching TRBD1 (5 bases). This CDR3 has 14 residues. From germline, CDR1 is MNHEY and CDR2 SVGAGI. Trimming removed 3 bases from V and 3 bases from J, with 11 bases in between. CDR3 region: CASSYGAYDTEAFF. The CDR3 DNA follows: TGTGCCAGCAGTTATGGGGCATACGACACTGAAGCTTTCTTT.

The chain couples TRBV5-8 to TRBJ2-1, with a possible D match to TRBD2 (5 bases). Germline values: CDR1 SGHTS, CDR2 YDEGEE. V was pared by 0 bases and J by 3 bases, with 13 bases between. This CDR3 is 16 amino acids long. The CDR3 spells CASSLEFQRIYNEQFF. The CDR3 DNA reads TGTGCCAGCAGCTTGGAGTTCCAGCGGATCTACAATGAGCAGTTCTTC.

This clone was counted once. The CDR3 nucleotides read TGCGCCAGCAGTGAGTCAACTAGCGGATACTACGAGCAGTACTTC. This translates into CASSESTSGYYEQYF. This chain connects TRBV10-2 to TRBJ2-7; 8 bases fit TRBD2. Germline CDR1 reads WSHSY; CDR2 reads SAAADI. Trimming took 0 bases from V and 3 from J; bases not matched to a gene: 4. This CDR3 region has 15 residues.

CDR3 sequence reads: CASSRQGSGANVLTF. In DNA form, the CDR3 reads TGTGCCAGCAGCCGACAGGGGTCGGGGGCCAACGTCCTGACTTTC. This chain connects TRBV9 to TRBJ2-6; 8 positions agree with TRBD1. Per the germline V gene, CDR1 is SGDLS and CDR2 is YYNGEE. The CDR3 length is 15 residues. Trimming at V came to 4 bases and at J to 4 bases, leaving 4 bases not matched to a gene. Using reference TRBV9 and TRBJ2-6 for the parts outside the CDR3, the full variable domain is DSGVTQTPKHLITATGQRVTLRCSPRSGDLSVYWYQQSLDQGLQFLIQYYNGEERAKGNILERFSAQQFPDLHSELNLSSLELGDSALYFCASSRQGSGANVLTFGAGSRLTVL.

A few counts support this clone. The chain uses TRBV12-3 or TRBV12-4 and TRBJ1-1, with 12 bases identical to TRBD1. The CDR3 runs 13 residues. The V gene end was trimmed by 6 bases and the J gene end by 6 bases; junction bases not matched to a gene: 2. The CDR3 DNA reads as TGTGCCAGCAGGGGACAGGGGGCGGCTGAAGCTTTCTTT. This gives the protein CASRGQGAAEAFF.

The CDR3 DNA is TGTGCCAGTAGTATAAAAGGGGTCGCTTCACCCCTCCACTTT. Translating it yields CASSIKGVASPLHF. The chain is built from TRBV19 and TRBJ1-6, with a weak D call TRBD1 (5 bases). Looked up from germline, CDR1 is LNHDA and CDR2 is SQIVND (reference sequence). Between the trimmed V and J ends, which lost 2 bases and 9 bases, there was a span of 11 bases. The CDR3 runs 14 residues.

CDR3 amino acids: CASSLEPTGAAYEQYF. Written as DNA, the CDR3 is TGCGCCAGCAGCTTAGAGCCGACAGGGGCGGCCTACGAGCAGTACTTC. This chain uses TRBV5-1 with TRBJ2-7; 8 nucleotides match TRBD1. V shed 2 bases, J shed 2 bases, and the junction held 9 bases outside the gene matches. Germline V gene sequence: CDR1 SGHRS, CDR2 YFSETQ. This CDR3 is built from 16 residues. The full variable domain, completed using reference TRBV5-1 and TRBJ2-7, is KAGVTQTPRYLIKTRGQQVTLSCSPISGHRSVSWYQQTPGQGLQFLFEYFSETQRNKGNFPGRFSGRQFSNSRSEMNVSTLELGDSALYLCASSLEPTGAAYEQYFGPGTRLTVT.

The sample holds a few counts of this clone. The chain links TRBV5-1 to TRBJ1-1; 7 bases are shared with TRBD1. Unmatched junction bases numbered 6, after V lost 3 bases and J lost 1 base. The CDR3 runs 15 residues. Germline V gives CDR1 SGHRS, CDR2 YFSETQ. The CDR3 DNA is TGCGCCAGCAGCTCGTCCGGGACAGCGAACACTGAAGCTTTCTTT. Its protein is CASSSSGTANTEAFF.

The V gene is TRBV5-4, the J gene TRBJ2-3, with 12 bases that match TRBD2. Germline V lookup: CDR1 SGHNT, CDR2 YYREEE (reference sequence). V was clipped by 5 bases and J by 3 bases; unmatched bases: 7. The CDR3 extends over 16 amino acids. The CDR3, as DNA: TGTGCCAGCAGACGGACTAGCGGGATTAAGACAGATACGCAGTATTTT. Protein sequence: CASRRTSGIKTDTQYF. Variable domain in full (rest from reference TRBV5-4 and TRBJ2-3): ETGVTQSPTHLIKTRGQQVTLRCSSQSGHNTVSWYQQALGQGPQFIFQYYREEENGRGNFPPRFSGLQFPNYSSELNVNALELDDSALYLCASRRTSGIKTDTQYFGPGTRLTVL.

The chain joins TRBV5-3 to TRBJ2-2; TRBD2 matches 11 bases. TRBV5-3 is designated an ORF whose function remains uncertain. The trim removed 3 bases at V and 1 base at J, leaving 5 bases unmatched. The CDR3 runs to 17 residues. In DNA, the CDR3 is TGTGCCAGAAGCTGCGGGACTAGCGGATTGAACACCGGGGAGCTGTTTTTT. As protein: CARSCGTSGLNTGELFF.

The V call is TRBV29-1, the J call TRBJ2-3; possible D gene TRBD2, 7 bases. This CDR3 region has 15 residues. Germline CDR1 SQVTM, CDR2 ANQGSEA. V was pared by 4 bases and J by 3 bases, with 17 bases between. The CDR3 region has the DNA TGCAGCGTTGGTTCCGGCGGGGGCGGAACAGATACGCAGTATTTT. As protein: CSVGSGGGGTDTQYF.

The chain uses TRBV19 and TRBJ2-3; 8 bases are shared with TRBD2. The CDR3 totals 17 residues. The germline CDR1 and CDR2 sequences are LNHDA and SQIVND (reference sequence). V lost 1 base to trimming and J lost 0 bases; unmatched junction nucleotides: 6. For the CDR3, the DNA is TGTGCCAGTAGTATAGTCGCCGGGGGGGGGAGCACAGATACGCAGTATTTT. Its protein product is CASSIVAGGGSTDTQYF.

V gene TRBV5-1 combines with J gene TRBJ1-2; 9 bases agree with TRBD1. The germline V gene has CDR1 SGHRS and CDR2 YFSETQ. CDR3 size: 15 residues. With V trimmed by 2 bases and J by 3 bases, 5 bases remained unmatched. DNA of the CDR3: TGCGCCAGCAGCTTAAGGGACAGGGAGGACTATGGCTACACCTTC. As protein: CASSLRDREDYGYTF.

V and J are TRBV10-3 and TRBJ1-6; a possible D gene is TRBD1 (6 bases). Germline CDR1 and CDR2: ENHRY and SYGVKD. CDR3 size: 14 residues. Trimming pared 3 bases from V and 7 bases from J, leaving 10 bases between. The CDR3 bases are TGTGCCATCAGTGACAGGGGCGAGAATTCACCCCTCCACTTT. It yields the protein CAISDRGENSPLHF.

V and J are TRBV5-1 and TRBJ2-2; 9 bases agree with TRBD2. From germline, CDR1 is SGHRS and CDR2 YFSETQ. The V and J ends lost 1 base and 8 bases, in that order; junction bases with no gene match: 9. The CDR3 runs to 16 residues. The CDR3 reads CASSLRKLAGLGELFF. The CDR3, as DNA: TGCGCCAGCAGCTTGCGAAAGCTAGCGGGATTGGGGGAGCTGTTTTTT.

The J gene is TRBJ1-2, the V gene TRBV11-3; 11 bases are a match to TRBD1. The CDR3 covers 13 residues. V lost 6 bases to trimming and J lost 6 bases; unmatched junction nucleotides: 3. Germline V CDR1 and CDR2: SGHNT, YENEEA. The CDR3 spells CASSSDRGHGYTF. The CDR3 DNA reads TGTGCCAGCAGTTCGGACAGGGGGCATGGCTACACCTTC.

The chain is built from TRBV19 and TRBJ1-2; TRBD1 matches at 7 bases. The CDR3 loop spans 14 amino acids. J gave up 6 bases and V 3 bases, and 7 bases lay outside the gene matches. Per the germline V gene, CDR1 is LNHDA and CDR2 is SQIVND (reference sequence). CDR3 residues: CASSMVLTGNGYTF. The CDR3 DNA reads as TGTGCCAGTAGTATGGTTCTGACAGGGAATGGCTACACCTTC.

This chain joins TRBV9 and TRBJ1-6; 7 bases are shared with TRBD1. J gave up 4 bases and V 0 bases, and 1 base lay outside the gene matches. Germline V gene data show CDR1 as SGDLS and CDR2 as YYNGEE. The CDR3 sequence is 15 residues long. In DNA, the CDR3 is TGTGCCAGCAGCGTAGGGGGACAGTATAATTCACCCCTCCACTTT. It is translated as CASSVGGQYNSPLHF.

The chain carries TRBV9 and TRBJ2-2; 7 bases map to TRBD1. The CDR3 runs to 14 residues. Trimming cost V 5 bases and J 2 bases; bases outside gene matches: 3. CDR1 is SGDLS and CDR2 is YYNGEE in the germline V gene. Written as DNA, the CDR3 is TGTGCCAGCAGGGACAGGACCAACACCGGGGAGCTGTTTTTT. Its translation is CASRDRTNTGELFF. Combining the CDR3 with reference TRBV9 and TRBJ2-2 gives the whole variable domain DSGVTQTPKHLITATGQRVTLRCSPRSGDLSVYWYQQSLDQGLQFLIQYYNGEERAKGNILERFSAQQFPDLHSELNLSSLELGDSALYFCASRDRTNTGELFFGEGSRLTVL.

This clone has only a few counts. The CDR3 bases are TGTGCCAGCAGAAGACTAGCTCACGAGCAGTACTTC. This codes for CASRRLAHEQYF. The V gene is TRBV7-9, the J gene TRBJ2-7, with 7 bases matching TRBD2. Per the germline V gene, CDR1 is SEHNR and CDR2 is FQNEAQ (reference sequence). The CDR3 totals 12 residues. The junction had 4 bases not matched to a gene; V was cut back by 6 bases and J by 5 bases.

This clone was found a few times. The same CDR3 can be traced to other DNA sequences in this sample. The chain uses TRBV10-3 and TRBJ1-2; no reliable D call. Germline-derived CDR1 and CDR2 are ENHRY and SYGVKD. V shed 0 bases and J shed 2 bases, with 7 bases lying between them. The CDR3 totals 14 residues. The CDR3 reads CAISESGQNYGYTF. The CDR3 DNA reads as TGTGCCATCAGTGAGTCGGGCCAGAACTATGGCTACACCTTC.

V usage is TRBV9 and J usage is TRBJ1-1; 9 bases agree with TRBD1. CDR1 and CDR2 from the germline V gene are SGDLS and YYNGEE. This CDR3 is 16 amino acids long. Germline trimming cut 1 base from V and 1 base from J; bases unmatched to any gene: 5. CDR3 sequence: CASSVQPGQGNTEAFF. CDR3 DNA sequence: TGTGCCAGCAGCGTACAGCCGGGACAGGGGAACACTGAAGCTTTCTTT.